Below, 24 T cell receptor beta chains from the same sample are listed, as sequenced in a study of T cell responses to AZD1222 COVID-19 vaccine. The repertoire was sequenced with immunoSEQ multiplex PCR; TCRdb's copy has only in-frame clones and lacks some. This table has about 42,000 clones, approximately 90% appearing once. This specimen was peripheral blood, taken 28 days after the second AZD1222 dose. The receptors were gathered from an adult who received the AZD1222 COVID-19 vaccine.

The chain is built from TRBV7-8 and TRBJ1-2, with 9 bases lining up with TRBD1. The CDR3 loop spans 17 amino acids. The germline gives CDR1 SGHVS, CDR2 FQNEAQ. The J segment lost 2 bases and the V segment lost 6 bases, leaving 13 bases of the junction unmatched. The CDR3 sequence is CASRPNRGRYVNYGYTF. The CDR3 region has the DNA TGTGCCAGCAGACCTAACAGGGGGCGTTATGTGAACTATGGCTACACCTTC.

CDR3 bases: TGTGCCAGCAGCGTAGGACTAGCGGGAGAAGAGCAGTACTTC. Protein: CASSVGLAGEEQYF. This chain joins TRBV9 and TRBJ2-7; 12 nucleotides match TRBD2. The CDR3 extends over 14 amino acids. CDR1 and CDR2 from the germline V gene are SGDLS and YYNGEE. The V and J ends lost 0 bases and 7 bases, in that order; junction bases with no gene match: 2. The variable domain in full, completed from reference TRBV9 and TRBJ2-7, reads DSGVTQTPKHLITATGQRVTLRCSPRSGDLSVYWYQQSLDQGLQFLIQYYNGEERAKGNILERFSAQQFPDLHSELNLSSLELGDSALYFCASSVGLAGEEQYFGPGTRLTVT.

This chain connects TRBV12-5 to TRBJ2-2, with D possibly being TRBD2 (7 bases). V was shortened by 0 bases and J by 0 bases, with 11 bases between the two germline ends. This CDR3 is 17 amino acids long. Germline V gene data show CDR1 as LGHNT and CDR2 as FRNRAP. CDR3 nucleotides: TGTGCTAGTGGTTTGGTTTTGGGGGGGCCGAACACCGGGGAGCTGTTTTTT. Translating gives CASGLVLGGPNTGELFF.

The table lists this clone with a count of one. J is TRBJ2-3 and V is TRBV7-2; TRBD1 matches 9 bases. CDR3 size: 15 residues. The trim removed 4 bases at V and 4 bases at J, leaving 6 bases unmatched. CDR1 and CDR2 from the germline V gene are SGHTA and FQGNSA. The chain's CDR3 is CASSSGQGVADTQYF. The CDR3 DNA reads TGTGCCAGCAGCTCGGGACAGGGTGTTGCAGATACGCAGTATTTT.

The chain combines TRBV30 with TRBJ2-1; TRBD2 is a possible D gene (6 bases). CDR1 and CDR2 (germline): GTSNPN, SVGIG (reference sequence). This CDR3 has 14 amino acids. V was pared by 3 bases and J by 0 bases, with 9 bases between. The chain's CDR3 is CAWSLGSSYNEQFF. Here the CDR3 DNA reads TGTGCCTGGAGCCTCGGGAGCTCCTACAATGAGCAGTTCTTC.

The chain recombines TRBV7-9 with TRBJ1-1; a possible D gene is TRBD1 (6 bases). The V gene's germline CDR1 is SEHNR and CDR2 FQNEAQ (reference sequence). V dropped 4 bases and J dropped 1 base, with 13 bases sitting between them. This CDR3 comprises 15 residues. For the CDR3, the DNA is TGTGCCAGCAGCTGGGGGGACATCCCGAACACTGAAGCTTTCTTT. Protein: CASSWGDIPNTEAFF. Full variable domain (missing parts from reference TRBV7-9 and TRBJ1-1): DTGVSQNPRHKITKRGQNVTFRCDPISEHNRLYWYRQTLGQGPEFLTYFQNEAQLEKSRLLSDRFSAERPKGSFSTLEIQRTEQGDSAMYLCASSWGDIPNTEAFFGQGTRLTVV.

This rearrangement joins TRBV5-1 to TRBJ1-1, with D hard to call. This CDR3 is built from 13 residues. V lost 0 bases to trimming and J lost 7 bases, with 10 bases between them. Germline V CDR1 and CDR2: SGHRS, YFSETQ. CDR3 DNA sequence: TGCGCCAGCAGCTTGGTCCCAGGAGGTGAAGCTTTCTTT. As protein: CASSLVPGGEAFF.

In its sample, this clone was seen once. The genes are TRBV7-9 and TRBJ1-1; 8 nucleotides agree with TRBD1. The CDR3 is 14 residues long. Looked up from germline, CDR1 is SEHNR and CDR2 is FQNEAQ (reference sequence). Losses at the gene ends were 5 bases for V and 5 bases for J; bases not matched to a gene: 7. The CDR3 DNA follows: TGTGCCAGCAGCGTGACAGGGGTTCATACTGAAGCTTTCTTT. It yields the protein CASSVTGVHTEAFF.

V and J are TRBV7-8 and TRBJ1-1; tentative D call: TRBD1 (6 bases). Trimming removed 1 base at V and 1 base at J, with 16 bases between. Germline-derived CDR1 and CDR2 are SGHVS and FQNEAQ. This CDR3 has 17 amino acids. The CDR3 reads CASSLEGGGSPNTEAFF. The CDR3 DNA reads as TGTGCCAGCAGCTTAGAAGGGGGGGGGTCCCCGAACACTGAAGCTTTCTTT.

V gene TRBV10-3 combines with J gene TRBJ1-2, with D uncertain. With 3 bases removed from V and 8 bases from J, the gap between germline ends came to 7 bases. The CDR3 sequence is 11 residues long. CDR1 ENHRY and CDR2 SYGVKD come from the germline V gene. CDR3 nucleotide sequence: TGTGCCATCAGTGATGGGGTCGGCTACACCTTC. Protein product: CAISDGVGYTF.

The J gene is TRBJ1-2, the V gene TRBV19; the match to TRBD1 covers 7 bases. The length of the CDR3 is 13 residues. With V trimmed by 5 bases and J by 8 bases, 8 bases remained unmatched. Germline V gives CDR1 LNHDA, CDR2 SQIVND (reference sequence). The CDR3 loop is CASSETGSIGYTF. The CDR3 bases are TGTGCCAGTAGTGAGACAGGGTCGATCGGCTACACCTTC.

CDR3 sequence reads: CATSRAGTDNEKLFF. The CDR3 nucleotides are TGTGCCACCAGCAGGGCCGGGACAGATAATGAAAAACTGTTTTTT. V is TRBV15 and J is TRBJ1-4; 7 bases are shared with TRBD1. In germline, CDR1 is LNHNV, CDR2 YYDKDF (reference sequence). Losses at the gene ends were 3 bases for V and 4 bases for J; bases not matched to a gene: 5. The CDR3 sequence is 15 residues long.

This chain uses TRBV19 with TRBJ2-1; TRBD2 matches at 10 bases. The junction had 6 bases not matched to a gene; V was cut back by 9 bases and J by 1 base. Germline V gene lookup returns CDR1 LNHDA and CDR2 SQIVND (reference sequence). The CDR3 covers 15 residues. CDR3 nucleotides: TGTGCCAGCCGCCAAGCGGGAGGGTCCTACAATGAGCAGTTCTTC. It translates to CASRQAGGSYNEQFF.

The rearrangement links TRBV27 to TRBJ1-5, with D possibly TRBD1 on 6 matching bases. Trimming removed 4 bases from V and 3 bases from J, with 10 bases in between. The CDR3 covers 14 residues. Looked up from germline, CDR1 is MNHEY and CDR2 is SMNVEV (reference sequence). The CDR3 loop reads CASSSGVPNQPQHF. The DNA for the CDR3 is TGTGCCAGCAGTTCAGGGGTCCCCAATCAGCCCCAGCATTTT.

This clone was seen a single time. The V call is TRBV5-1, the J call TRBJ2-1, with a tentative D call TRBD1 (5 bases). V gave up 2 bases and J gave up 5 bases, with 11 bases separating them. The CDR3 consists of 14 residues. Germline-derived CDR1 and CDR2 are SGHRS and YFSETQ. The CDR3, as DNA: TGCGCCAGCAGCTTCACAGGACCCAACAATGAGCAGTTCTTC. Protein: CASSFTGPNNEQFF.

This clone was counted a single time. CDR3 sequence (DNA): TGTGCCAGCAGGGGCCAGGAGCTCTACGAGCAGTACTTC. Protein sequence: CASRGQELYEQYF. This chain links TRBV6-5 with TRBJ2-7; the D is unclear. The CDR3 contains 13 residues. V was trimmed by 6 bases and J by 3 bases, leaving 12 bases between them. Germline CDR1 reads MNHEY; CDR2 reads SVGAGI.

The V gene is TRBV29-1, the J gene TRBJ1-1; TRBD1 matches at 7 bases. V was pared by 4 bases and J by 1 base, with 9 bases of the junction left unmatched. Germline V lookup: CDR1 SQVTM, CDR2 ANQGSEA. CDR3 size: 15 residues. This CDR3 is CSVGDFRTGNTEAFF. The CDR3 DNA reads TGCAGCGTTGGGGACTTCCGGACAGGGAACACTGAAGCTTTCTTT.

J is TRBJ2-3 and V is TRBV9; 8 positions agree with TRBD2. In germline, CDR1 is SGDLS, CDR2 YYNGEE. The CDR3 totals 15 residues. V was clipped by 4 bases and J by 0 bases; unmatched bases: 4. CDR3 DNA: TGTGCCAGCAGCTTCCGGGGGGGCAGCACAGATACGCAGTATTTT. Protein sequence: CASSFRGGSTDTQYF.

The chain carries TRBV2 and TRBJ1-3; no reliable D call. V gave up 7 bases and J gave up 0 bases, with 10 bases separating them. Germline assignment: CDR1 SNHLY and CDR2 FYNNEI. CDR3 length equals 14 residues. Written as DNA, the CDR3 is TGTGCCAGCATCCCACCGGCCTCTGGAAACACCATATATTTT. It codes for CASIPPASGNTIYF. The variable domain in full, with the rest retrieved from reference TRBV2 and TRBJ1-3, is EPEVTQTPSHQVTQMGQEVILRCVPISNHLYFYWYRQILGQKVEFLVSFYNNEISEKSEIFDDQFSVERPDGSNFTLKIRSTKLEDSAMYFCASIPPASGNTIYFGEGSWLTVV.

The J gene is TRBJ1-5, the V gene TRBV27, with D possibly being TRBD1 (5 bases). Between the trimmed V and J ends, which lost 6 bases and 10 bases, there was a span of 19 bases. The CDR3 extends over 14 amino acids. The germline V gene encodes CDR1 MNHEY and CDR2 SMNVEV (reference sequence). The CDR3 DNA is TGTGCCAGCAGCCCCCCCGGGACCTTAGGACCCCAGCATTTT. Translation: CASSPPGTLGPQHF.

The V call is TRBV6-1, the J call TRBJ2-1, with 10 positions matching TRBD2. The CDR3 has 15 amino acids. Per germline, CDR1 MNHNS and CDR2 SASEGT. Trimming took 4 bases from V and 0 from J; bases not matched to a gene: 0. As DNA, the CDR3 is TGTGCCAGCAGTGTAGCGGGGGGCTCCTACAATGAGCAGTTCTTC. Translation: CASSVAGGSYNEQFF.

The chain recombines TRBV18 with TRBJ2-6; 7 positions agree with TRBD1. Per germline, CDR1 KGHSH and CDR2 LQKENI. CDR3 length: 15 amino acids. The trim removed 6 bases at V and 1 base at J, leaving 3 bases unmatched. The CDR3 DNA reads TGTGCCAGCTCCGGGACAGTTTCTGGGGCCAACGTCCTGACTTTC. It codes for CASSGTVSGANVLTF.

This chain connects TRBV10-3 to TRBJ2-1, with unresolved D. Germline V CDR1 and CDR2: ENHRY, SYGVKD. CDR3 length: 12 residues. Trimming removed 5 bases from V and 7 bases from J, with 9 bases in between. The CDR3 coding sequence is TGTGCCATCAGTTCCAGTGGGAATGAGCAGTTCTTC. It codes for CAISSSGNEQFF.

This clone was picked up a small number of times. The chain uses TRBV19 and TRBJ1-5, with TRBD1 as a possible D gene (5 bases). The CDR3 sequence is 15 residues long. The germline V gene encodes CDR1 LNHDA and CDR2 SQIVND (reference sequence). V was cut by 0 bases and J by 4 bases, with 10 bases left in between. This CDR3 reads CASSIDNRLNQPQHF. The CDR3 bases are TGTGCCAGTAGTATAGATAACAGGCTAAATCAGCCCCAGCATTTT.